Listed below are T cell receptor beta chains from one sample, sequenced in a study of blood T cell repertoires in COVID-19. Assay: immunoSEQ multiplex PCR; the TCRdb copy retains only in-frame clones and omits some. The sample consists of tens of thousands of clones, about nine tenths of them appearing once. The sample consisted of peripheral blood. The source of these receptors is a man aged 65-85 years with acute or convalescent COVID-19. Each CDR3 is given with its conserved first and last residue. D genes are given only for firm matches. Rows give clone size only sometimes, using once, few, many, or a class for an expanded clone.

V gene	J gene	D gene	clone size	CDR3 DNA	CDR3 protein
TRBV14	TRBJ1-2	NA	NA	TGTGCCAGCAGCCCACAGCGATATGCGGGTTACGGTGGCTACACCTTC	CASSPQRYAGYGGYTF
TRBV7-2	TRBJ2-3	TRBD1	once	TGTGCCAGCAGCTTAGGACAGGGAAGCACAGATACGCAGTATTTT	CASSLGQGSTDTQYF
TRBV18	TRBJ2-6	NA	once	TGTGCCAGCTCACCACCGTCAGCGAGGGGGGCCAACGTCCTGACTTTC	CASSPPSARGANVLTF
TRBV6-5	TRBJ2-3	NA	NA	TGTGCCAGCAGTTACTTAAACGGAGGATTGGATACGCAGTATTTT	CASSYLNGGLDTQYF
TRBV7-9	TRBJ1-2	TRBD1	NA	TGTGCCAGCAGCTTACCCGACCGACAGGGCCCAGCTAACTATGGCTACACCTTC	CASSLPDRQGPANYGYTF
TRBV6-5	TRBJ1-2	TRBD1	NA	TGTGCCAGCAGTTCGGCACGGACAGGGGAAGAGGATGGCTACACCTTC	CASSSARTGEEDGYTF
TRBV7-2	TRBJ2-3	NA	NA	TGTGCCAGCAGGTTCCGGGGTTTCGGGGATACGCAGTATTTT	CASRFRGFGDTQYF
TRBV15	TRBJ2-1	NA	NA	TGTGCCACCAGCAGAGATCCTGCGGAGGATGAGCAGTTCTTC	CATSRDPAEDEQFF
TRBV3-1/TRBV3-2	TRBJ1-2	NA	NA	TGTGCCAGCAGCCAACAATCACACCCCACAGCGGACTATGGCTACACCTTC	CASSQQSHPTADYGYTF
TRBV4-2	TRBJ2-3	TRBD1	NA	TGTGCCAGCAGCCAAGATAAGGGGGCGCTTGGCACAGATACGCAGTATTTT	CASSQDKGALGTDTQYF
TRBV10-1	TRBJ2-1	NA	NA	TGCGCCAGCAGTGAGTCGAATCGTAGGCTAGGAGGGGCCAGCTCCTACAATGAGCAGTTCTTC	CASSESNRRLGGASSYNEQFF
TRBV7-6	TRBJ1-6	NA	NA	TGTGCCAGCAGCCTAGAGCGGGACAAGAGTTCACCCCTCCACTTT	CASSLERDKSSPLHF
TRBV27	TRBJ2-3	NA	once	TGTGCCAGCAGTTTACGGTCTTTCAGCACAGATACGCAGTATTTT	CASSLRSFSTDTQYF
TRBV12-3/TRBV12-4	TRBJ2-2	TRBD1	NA	TGTGCCAGCAGCCGGGACAGCACCGGGGAGCTGTTTTTT	CASSRDSTGELFF
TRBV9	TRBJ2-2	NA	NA	TGTGCCAGCAGCGCCCCAGGGGAGCCCGGGGAGCTGTTTTTT	CASSAPGEPGELFF
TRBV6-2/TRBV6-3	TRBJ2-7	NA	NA	TGTGCCAGCAGTACCCCTAGATACGAGCAGTACTTC	CASSTPRYEQYF
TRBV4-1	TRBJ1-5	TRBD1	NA	TGCGCCAGCAGCCAGGGACAGGGGAAGGGCAATCAGCCCCAGCATTTT	CASSQGQGKGNQPQHF
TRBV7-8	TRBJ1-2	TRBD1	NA	TGTGCCAGCAGCTTACCCTTCAGGCGGGACAGGAGGGGATCAAACTATGGCTACACCTTC	CASSLPFRRDRRGSNYGYTF
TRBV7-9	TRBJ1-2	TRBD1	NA	TGTGCCAGCAGCTCCCTGACAGGGGGCAAAGGCTACACCTTC	CASSSLTGGKGYTF
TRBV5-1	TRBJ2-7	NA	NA	TGCGCCAGCAGCTTGGTAGTGCTCCCCTACGAGCAGTACTTC	CASSLVVLPYEQYF
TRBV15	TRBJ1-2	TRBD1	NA	TGTGCCACGAGCACGGGGGACAGAAATGGCTACACCTTC	CATSTGDRNGYTF
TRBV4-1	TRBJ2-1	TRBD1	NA	TGCGCCAGCAGCCAAGGGGGACAGCCCTACAATGAGCAGTTCTTC	CASSQGGQPYNEQFF
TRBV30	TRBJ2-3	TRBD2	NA	TGTGCCTGGAGGAGTAGCGGGGGGGCAGATACGCAGTATTTT	CAWRSSGGADTQYF
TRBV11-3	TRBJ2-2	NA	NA	TGTGCCAGCAGCTCACGGGACTCCACCGGGGAGCTGTTTTTT	CASSSRDSTGELFF
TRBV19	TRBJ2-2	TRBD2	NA	TGTGCCAGTACCATAGGGAGGGGCACCGGGGAGCTGTTTTTT	CASTIGRGTGELFF
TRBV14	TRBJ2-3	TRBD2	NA	TGTGCCAGCAGCCTGGGCGGGGGGGCGGATACGCAGTATTTT	CASSLGGGADTQYF
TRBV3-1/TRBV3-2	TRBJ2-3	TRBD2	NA	TGTGCCAGCAGCCAGCTTACTAGCGGGGCTACAGATACGCAGTATTTT	CASSQLTSGATDTQYF
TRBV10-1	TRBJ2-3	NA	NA	TGCGCCAGCAGTGAGTCGGGCAGTAGCACAGATACGCAGTATTTT	CASSESGSSTDTQYF
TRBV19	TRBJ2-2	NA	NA	TGTGCCAGTGACGGGCAGGGAATCACCGGGGAGCTGTTTTTT	CASDGQGITGELFF
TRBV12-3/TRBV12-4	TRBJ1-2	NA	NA	TGTGCCAGCAGTCTTAGAGCGACCCATGGCTACACCTTC	CASSLRATHGYTF
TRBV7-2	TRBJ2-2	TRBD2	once	TGTGCCAGCAGCTCGGGACTAGCGGGCTCCGGGGAGCTGTTTTTT	CASSSGLAGSGELFF
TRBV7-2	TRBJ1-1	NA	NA	TGTGCCAGCAGCTTAGTGCCCCCCGGCGGTGAAGCTTTCTTT	CASSLVPPGGEAFF